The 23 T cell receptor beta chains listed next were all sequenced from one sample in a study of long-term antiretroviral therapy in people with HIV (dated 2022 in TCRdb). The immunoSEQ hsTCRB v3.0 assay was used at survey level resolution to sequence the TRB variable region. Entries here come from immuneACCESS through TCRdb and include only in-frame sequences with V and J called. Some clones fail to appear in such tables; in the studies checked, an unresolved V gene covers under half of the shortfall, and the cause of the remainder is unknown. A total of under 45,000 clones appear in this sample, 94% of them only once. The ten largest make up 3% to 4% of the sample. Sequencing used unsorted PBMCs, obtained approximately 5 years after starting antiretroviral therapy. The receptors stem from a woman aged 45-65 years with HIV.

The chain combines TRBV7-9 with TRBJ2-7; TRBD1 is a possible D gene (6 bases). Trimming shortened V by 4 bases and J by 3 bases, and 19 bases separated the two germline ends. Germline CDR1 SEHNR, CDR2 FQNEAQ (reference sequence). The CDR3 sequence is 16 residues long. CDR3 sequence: CASSSSLDSIGYEQYF. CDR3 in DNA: TGTGCCAGCAGCTCCTCCCTGGACAGTATAGGCTACGAGCAGTACTTC.

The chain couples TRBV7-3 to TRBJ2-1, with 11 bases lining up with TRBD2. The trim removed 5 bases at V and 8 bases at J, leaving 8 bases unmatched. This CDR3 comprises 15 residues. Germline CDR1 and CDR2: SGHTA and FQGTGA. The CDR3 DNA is TGTGCCAGCAGCGCTATAGCGGGGGGGCCGGATGAGCAGTTCTTC. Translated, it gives CASSAIAGGPDEQFF.

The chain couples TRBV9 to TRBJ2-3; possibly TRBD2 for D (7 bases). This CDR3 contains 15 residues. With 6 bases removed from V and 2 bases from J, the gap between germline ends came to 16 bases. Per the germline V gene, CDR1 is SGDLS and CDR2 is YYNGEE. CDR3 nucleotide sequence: TGTGCCAGCACCGAAGGGGGGGAACCCACAGATACGCAGTATTTT. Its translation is CASTEGGEPTDTQYF.

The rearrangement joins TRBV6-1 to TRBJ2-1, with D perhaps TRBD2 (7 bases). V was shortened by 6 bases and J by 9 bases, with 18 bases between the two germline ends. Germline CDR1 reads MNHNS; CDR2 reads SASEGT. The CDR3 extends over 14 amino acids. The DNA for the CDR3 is TGTGCCAGCAGCGGACTAGGTACAGGGAGTGAGCAGTTCTTC. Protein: CASSGLGTGSEQFF.

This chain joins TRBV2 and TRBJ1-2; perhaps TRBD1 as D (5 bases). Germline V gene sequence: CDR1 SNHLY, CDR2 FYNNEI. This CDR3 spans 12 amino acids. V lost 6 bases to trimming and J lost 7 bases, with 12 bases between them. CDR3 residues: CASRMATGGYTF. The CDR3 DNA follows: TGTGCCAGCAGGATGGCCACAGGTGGCTACACCTTC.

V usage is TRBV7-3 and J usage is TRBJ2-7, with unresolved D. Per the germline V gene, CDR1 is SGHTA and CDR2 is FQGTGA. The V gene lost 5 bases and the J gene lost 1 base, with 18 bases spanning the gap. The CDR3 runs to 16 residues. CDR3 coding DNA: TGTGCCAGCAGCCCTCCCCGTTTTCCGGATTCCTACGAGCAGTACTTC. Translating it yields CASSPPRFPDSYEQYF.

CDR3 coding DNA: TGTGCCAGCAGTGAATCAGGGACAGGGGAGCTGTTTTTT. It codes for CASSESGTGELFF. The genes are TRBV2 and TRBJ2-2; perhaps TRBD1 as D (6 bases). Germline CDR1 is SNHLY and CDR2 is FYNNEI. The CDR3 covers 13 residues. V lost 2 bases and J lost 8, with 9 bases in between.

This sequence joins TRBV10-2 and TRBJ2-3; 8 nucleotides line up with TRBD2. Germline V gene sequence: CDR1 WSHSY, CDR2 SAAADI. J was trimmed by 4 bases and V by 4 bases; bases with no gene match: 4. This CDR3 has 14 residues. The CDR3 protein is CASSGVAGSDTQYF. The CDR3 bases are TGCGCCAGCAGTGGGGTAGCGGGGTCAGATACGCAGTATTTT.

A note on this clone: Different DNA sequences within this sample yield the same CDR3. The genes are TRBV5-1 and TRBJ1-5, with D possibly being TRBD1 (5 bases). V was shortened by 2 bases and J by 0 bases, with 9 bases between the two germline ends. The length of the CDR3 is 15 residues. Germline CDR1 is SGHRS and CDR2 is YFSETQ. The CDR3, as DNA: TGCGCCAGCAGCTTATTAGGGGTTAGCAATCAGCCCCAGCATTTT. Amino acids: CASSLLGVSNQPQHF.

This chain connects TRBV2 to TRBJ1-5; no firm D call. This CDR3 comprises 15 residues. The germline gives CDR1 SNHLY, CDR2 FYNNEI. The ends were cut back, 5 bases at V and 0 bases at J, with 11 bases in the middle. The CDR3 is CASSLQSLSNQPQHF. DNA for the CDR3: TGTGCCAGCAGTCTTCAGAGCCTTAGCAATCAGCCCCAGCATTTT. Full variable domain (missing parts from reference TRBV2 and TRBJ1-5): EPEVTQTPSHQVTQMGQEVILRCVPISNHLYFYWYRQILGQKVEFLVSFYNNEISEKSEIFDDQFSVERPDGSNFTLKIRSTKLEDSAMYFCASSLQSLSNQPQHFGDGTRLSIL.

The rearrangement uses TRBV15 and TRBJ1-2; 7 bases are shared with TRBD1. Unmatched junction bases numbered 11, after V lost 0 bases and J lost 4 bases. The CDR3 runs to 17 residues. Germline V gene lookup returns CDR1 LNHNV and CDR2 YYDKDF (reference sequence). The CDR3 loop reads CATSRDFGYTGAYGYTF. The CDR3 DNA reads TGTGCCACCAGCAGAGATTTCGGCTACACAGGGGCCTATGGCTACACCTTC.

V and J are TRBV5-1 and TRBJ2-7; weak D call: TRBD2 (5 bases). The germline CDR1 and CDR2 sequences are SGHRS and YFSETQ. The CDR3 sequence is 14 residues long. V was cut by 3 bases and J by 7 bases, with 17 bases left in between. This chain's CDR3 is CASSSGRDYEEQYF. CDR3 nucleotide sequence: TGCGCCAGCAGCTCCGGTCGTGACTACGAAGAGCAGTACTTC. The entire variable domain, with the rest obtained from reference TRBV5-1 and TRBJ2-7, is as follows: KAGVTQTPRYLIKTRGQQVTLSCSPISGHRSVSWYQQTPGQGLQFLFEYFSETQRNKGNFPGRFSGRQFSNSRSEMNVSTLELGDSALYLCASSSGRDYEEQYFGPGTRLTVT.

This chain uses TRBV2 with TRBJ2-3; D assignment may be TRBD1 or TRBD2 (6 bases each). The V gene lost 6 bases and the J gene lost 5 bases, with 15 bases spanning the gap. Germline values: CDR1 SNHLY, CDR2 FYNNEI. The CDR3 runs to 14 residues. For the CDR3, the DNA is TGTGCCAGCAGCCCATGGGGGGCTGAAGATACGCAGTATTTT. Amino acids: CASSPWGAEDTQYF. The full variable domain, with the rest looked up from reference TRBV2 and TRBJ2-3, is EPEVTQTPSHQVTQMGQEVILRCVPISNHLYFYWYRQILGQKVEFLVSFYNNEISEKSEIFDDQFSVERPDGSNFTLKIRSTKLEDSAMYFCASSPWGAEDTQYFGPGTRLTVL.

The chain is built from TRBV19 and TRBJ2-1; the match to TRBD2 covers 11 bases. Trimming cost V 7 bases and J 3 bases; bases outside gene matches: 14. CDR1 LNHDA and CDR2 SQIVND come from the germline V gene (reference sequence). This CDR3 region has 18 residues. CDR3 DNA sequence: TGTGCCAGTAAGGGCCTTTCGGCTAGCGGGGGGCACTACAATGAGCAGTTCTTC. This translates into CASKGLSASGGHYNEQFF.

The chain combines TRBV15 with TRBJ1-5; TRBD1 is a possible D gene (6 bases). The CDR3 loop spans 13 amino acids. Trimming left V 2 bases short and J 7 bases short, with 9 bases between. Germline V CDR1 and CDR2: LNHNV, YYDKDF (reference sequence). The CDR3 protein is CATSRPGAQPQHF. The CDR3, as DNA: TGTGCCACCAGCAGACCAGGGGCCCAGCCCCAGCATTTT.

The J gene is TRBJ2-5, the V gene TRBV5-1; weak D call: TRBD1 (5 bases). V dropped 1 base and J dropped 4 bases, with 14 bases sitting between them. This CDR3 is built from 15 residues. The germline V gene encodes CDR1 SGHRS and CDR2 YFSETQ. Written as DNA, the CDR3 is TGCGCCAGCAGCTTGAATGCGCAGGGAAGAGAGACCCAGTACTTC. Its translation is CASSLNAQGRETQYF.

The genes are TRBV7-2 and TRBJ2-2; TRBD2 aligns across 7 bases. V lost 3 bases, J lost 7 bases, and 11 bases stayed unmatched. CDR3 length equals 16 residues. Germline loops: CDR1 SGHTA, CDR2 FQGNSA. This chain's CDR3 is CASSLGPGPGGGELFF. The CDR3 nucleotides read TGTGCCAGCAGCTTGGGACCTGGGCCGGGGGGCGGGGAGCTGTTTTTT.

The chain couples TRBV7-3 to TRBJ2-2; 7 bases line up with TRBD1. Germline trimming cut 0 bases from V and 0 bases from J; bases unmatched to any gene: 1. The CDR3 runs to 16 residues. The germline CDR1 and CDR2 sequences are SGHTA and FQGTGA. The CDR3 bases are TGTGCCAGCAGCTTAACTGGGACAGCGAACACCGGGGAGCTGTTTTTT. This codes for CASSLTGTANTGELFF.

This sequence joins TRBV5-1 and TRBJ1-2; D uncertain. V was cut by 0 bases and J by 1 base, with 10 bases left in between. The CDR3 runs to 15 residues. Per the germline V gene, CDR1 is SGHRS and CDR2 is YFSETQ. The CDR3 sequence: CASSLGNSFNYGYTF. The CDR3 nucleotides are TGCGCCAGCAGCTTGGGCAATTCATTTAACTATGGCTACACCTTC.

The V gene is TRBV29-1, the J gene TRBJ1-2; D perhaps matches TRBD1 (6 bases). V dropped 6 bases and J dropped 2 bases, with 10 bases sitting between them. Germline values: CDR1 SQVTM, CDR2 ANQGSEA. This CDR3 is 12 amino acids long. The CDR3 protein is CSVFTGNYGYTF. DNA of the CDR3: TGCAGCGTATTTACAGGGAACTATGGCTACACCTTC. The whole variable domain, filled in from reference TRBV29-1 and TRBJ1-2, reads SAVISQKPSRDICQRGTSLTIQCQVDSQVTMMFWYRQQPGQSLTLIATANQGSEATYESGFVIDKFPISRPNLTFSTLTVSNMSPEDSSIYLCSVFTGNYGYTFGSGTRLTVV.

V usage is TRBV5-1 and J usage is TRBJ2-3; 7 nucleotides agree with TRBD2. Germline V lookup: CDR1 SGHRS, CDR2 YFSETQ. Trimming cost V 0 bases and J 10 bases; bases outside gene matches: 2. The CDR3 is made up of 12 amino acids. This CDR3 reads CASSLGDYSQYF. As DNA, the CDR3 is TGCGCCAGCAGCTTGGGGGACTACTCGCAGTATTTT.

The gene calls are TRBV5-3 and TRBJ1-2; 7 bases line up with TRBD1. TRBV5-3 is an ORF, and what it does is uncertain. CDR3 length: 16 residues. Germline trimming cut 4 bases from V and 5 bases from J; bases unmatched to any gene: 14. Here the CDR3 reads CARSRDRARVLYGYTF. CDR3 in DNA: TGTGCCAGAAGCCGCGACAGGGCCCGAGTTCTGTATGGCTACACCTTC.

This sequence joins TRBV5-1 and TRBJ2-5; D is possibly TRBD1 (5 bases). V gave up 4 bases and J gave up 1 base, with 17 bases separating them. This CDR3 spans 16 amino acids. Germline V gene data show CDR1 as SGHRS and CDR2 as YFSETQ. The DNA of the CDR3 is TGCGCCAGCAGCGGGAACGGACACTGGACCCAAGAGACCCAGTACTTC. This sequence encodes CASSGNGHWTQETQYF.